One sample yielded the 14 T cell receptor beta chains listed below, sequenced in a study of T-cell reconstitution after alpha-beta-depleted transplantation in children. It was with unique molecular identifiers that the TCRbeta library was prepared. MiXCR was run by TCRdb on the PCR reads, yielding one entry per CDR3 protein. The sample includes 250,000 to 300,000 distinct CDR3 sequences, about a tenth of them seen just once. The sequenced sample was PBMCs from the stem cell graft donor, obtained from the stem cell graft. These receptors came from a human donor who donated a stem cell graft to a child with SCID.

The chain links TRBV7-9 to TRBJ2-3; tentatively, D is TRBD2 (5 bases). The CDR3 runs to 16 residues. Germline V gene lookup returns CDR1 SEHNR and CDR2 FQNEAQ (reference sequence). Trimming shortened V by 5 bases and J by 3 bases, and 18 bases separated the two germline ends. The CDR3 protein is CASSAGVVLGTDTQYF. The CDR3 DNA follows: TGTGCCAGCAGCGCCGGGGTCGTATTAGGGACAGATACGCAGTATTTT. The complete variable domain, with remaining parts taken from reference TRBV7-9 and TRBJ2-3, reads DTGVSQNPRHKITKRGQNVTFRCDPISEHNRLYWYRQTLGQGPEFLTYFQNEAQLEKSRLLSDRFSAERPKGSFSTLEIQRTEQGDSAMYLCASSAGVVLGTDTQYFGPGTRLTVL.

This clonotype was picked up many times. The CDR3 region has the DNA TGTGCCAGCAGTGCCAAGGGGGGCCTTAGCACAGATACGCAGTATTTT. It specifies CASSAKGGLSTDTQYF. The chain combines TRBV12-3 or TRBV12-4 with TRBJ2-3; the D call may be TRBD1 or TRBD2 (6 bases each). The CDR3 is 16 residues long. The V gene lost 5 bases and the J gene lost 0 bases, with 15 bases spanning the gap.

This clonotype showed up just a few times. The gene calls are TRBV12-3 or TRBV12-4 and TRBJ2-1; D perhaps matches TRBD2 (5 bases). V was clipped by 7 bases and J by 4 bases, with 20 bases between them. This CDR3 is 16 amino acids long. The DNA of the CDR3 is TGTGCCAGCACCCAGCCAGCGGAGCGCCCTTACAATGAGCAGTTCTTC. This encodes CASTQPAERPYNEQFF.

The chain employs TRBV7-9 and TRBJ1-2; 9 bases are a match to TRBD1. The V and J ends lost 0 bases and 6 bases, in that order; junction bases with no gene match: 5. Germline CDR1 and CDR2: SEHNR and FQNEAQ (reference sequence). The CDR3 has 15 amino acids. Written as DNA, the CDR3 is TGTGCCAGCAGCTTAGCGGAGGGGACAGGGAATGGCTACACCTTC. It specifies CASSLAEGTGNGYTF.

This chain links TRBV5-1 with TRBJ1-2, with D unresolved. The length of the CDR3 is 15 residues. Germline lookup yields CDR1 SGHRS and CDR2 YFSETQ. V gave up 0 bases and J gave up 5 bases, with 14 bases separating them. CDR3 residues: CASSLEAGASYGYTF. CDR3 sequence (DNA): TGCGCCAGCAGCTTGGAGGCAGGCGCCTCGTATGGCTACACCTTC.

This clonotype was found many times. The CDR3 spells CASSPRRVAKDTEAFF. The CDR3 nucleotides are TGTGCCAGCAGTCCCCGAAGGGTTGCGAAGGACACTGAAGCTTTCTTT. This chain joins TRBV12-3 or TRBV12-4 and TRBJ1-1; D unresolved. This CDR3 region has 16 residues. Trimming removed 5 bases at V and 3 bases at J, with 19 bases between.

The sample holds many counts of this clonotype. V is TRBV20-1 and J is TRBJ2-1, with D possibly being TRBD2 (6 bases). CDR1 and CDR2 from the germline V gene are DFQATT and SNEGSKA (reference sequence). The CDR3 is made up of 14 amino acids. V lost 5 bases, J lost 9 bases, and 20 bases lay in between. The CDR3 coding sequence is TGCAGTGCTCCAGGTCATGGGGGGATAAGTGAGCAGTTCTTC. This translates into CSAPGHGGISEQFF.

The chain uses TRBV2 and TRBJ1-1; no clear D gene. Germline-derived CDR1 and CDR2 are SNHLY and FYNNEI. This CDR3 spans 15 amino acids. Trimming stripped 8 bases from V and 0 bases from J, with 16 bases between. CDR3 sequence reads: CASRSRVTMNTEAFF. CDR3 nucleotides: TGTGCCAGCCGTTCGAGGGTGACCATGAACACTGAAGCTTTCTTT.

This chain uses TRBV6-2 or TRBV6-3 with TRBJ2-1; D is perhaps TRBD2 (6 bases). Trimming shortened V by 7 bases and J by 6 bases, and 22 bases separated the two germline ends. Germline loops: CDR1 MNHEY, CDR2 SVGEGT. The CDR3 length is 16 residues. CDR3 coding DNA: TGTGCCAGCACCTCTAGGAGGGCCGAAGTCCGCAATGAGCAGTTCTTC. Its protein is CASTSRRAEVRNEQFF.

This clonotype was picked up many times. The V and J genes are TRBV4-2 and TRBJ2-7; D is ambiguous. CDR3 size: 15 residues. Germline V gene data show CDR1 as LGHNA and CDR2 as YNFKEQ. The ends were cut back, 0 bases at V and 2 bases at J, with 11 bases in the middle. This CDR3 is CASSQESSPAYEQYF. Written as DNA, the CDR3 is TGTGCCAGCAGCCAAGAAAGTAGTCCCGCCTACGAGCAGTACTTC.

The chain couples TRBV10-3 to TRBJ2-7, with D maybe TRBD2 (5 bases). CDR1 and CDR2 (germline): ENHRY, SYGVKD. V was pared by 6 bases and J by 0 bases, with 12 bases between. The CDR3 consists of 14 residues. The CDR3 here is CAIRREGDSYEQYF. CDR3 bases: TGTGCCATCAGGCGAGAGGGAGACTCCTACGAGCAGTACTTC.

V gene TRBV21-1 combines with J gene TRBJ1-2. TRBV21-1 is a known pseudogene. The CDR3 is 19 residues long. The CDR3 reads CASSKNVAGRKKSNYGYTF. Written as DNA, the CDR3 is TGTGCCAGCAGCAAAAATGTAGCCGGCAGGAAAAAGTCTAACTATGGCTACACCTTC.

This clonotype was counted many times. This chain uses TRBV7-2 with TRBJ2-5; D unresolved. The V and J ends lost 2 bases and 5 bases respectively, with 21 bases between them. This CDR3 is built from 17 residues. From germline, CDR1 is SGHTA and CDR2 FQGNSA. Here the CDR3 DNA reads TGTGCCAGCAGCTTATCATTAGGGCAAACGGCGAGGGAGACCCAGTACTTC. Translated: CASSLSLGQTARETQYF.

This clonotype was recorded many times. This chain uses TRBV9 with TRBJ2-3; 11 bases map to TRBD2. The germline gives CDR1 SGDLS, CDR2 YYNGEE. Trimming removed 2 bases from V and 4 bases from J; junction bases left unmatched: 6. The CDR3 is 16 residues long. The chain's CDR3 is CASSVLGTSGSDTQYF. DNA of the CDR3: TGTGCCAGCAGCGTGCTCGGGACTAGCGGATCAGATACGCAGTATTTT.